This TCR beta chain came from a study of beta chain features in type 1 diabetes. The J segment lost 1 base and the V segment lost 4 bases, leaving 14 bases of the junction unmatched. The CDR3 covers 18 residues. Per the germline V gene, CDR1 is SGHAT and CDR2 is FQNNGV. Reverse transcribing all isolated RNA meant expressed TCRB transcripts were sequenced. Method: immunoSEQ multiplex PCR; TCRdb's copy keeps in-frame clones and lacks some. The sample yields 900,000 or so clones, 15% to 20% seen once. Every donor had blood drawn once into heparin, around 120 mL on average. The sequenced material came from naive CD4+ T cells from blood. J is TRBJ2-5 and V is TRBV11-2, with TRBD2 identical over 8 bases. This TCR was recovered from a woman younger than 30 in good health. The CDR3 reads CASSSSGGLARPQETQYF. Here the CDR3 DNA reads TGTGCCAGCAGCTCTTCGGGAGGACTAGCTCGACCCCAAGAGACCCAGTACTTC.